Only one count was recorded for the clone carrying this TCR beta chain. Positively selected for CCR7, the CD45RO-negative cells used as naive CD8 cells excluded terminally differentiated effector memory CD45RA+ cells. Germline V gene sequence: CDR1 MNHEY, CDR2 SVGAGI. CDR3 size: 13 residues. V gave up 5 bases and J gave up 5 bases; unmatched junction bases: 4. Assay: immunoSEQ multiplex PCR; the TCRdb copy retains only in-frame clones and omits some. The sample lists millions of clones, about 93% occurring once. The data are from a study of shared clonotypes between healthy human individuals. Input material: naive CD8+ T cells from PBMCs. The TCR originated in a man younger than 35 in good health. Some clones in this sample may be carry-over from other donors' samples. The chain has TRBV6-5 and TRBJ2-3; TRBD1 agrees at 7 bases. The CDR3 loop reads CASSTQGVDTQYF. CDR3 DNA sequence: TGTGCCAGCAGTACCCAGGGGGTAGATACGCAGTATTTT.